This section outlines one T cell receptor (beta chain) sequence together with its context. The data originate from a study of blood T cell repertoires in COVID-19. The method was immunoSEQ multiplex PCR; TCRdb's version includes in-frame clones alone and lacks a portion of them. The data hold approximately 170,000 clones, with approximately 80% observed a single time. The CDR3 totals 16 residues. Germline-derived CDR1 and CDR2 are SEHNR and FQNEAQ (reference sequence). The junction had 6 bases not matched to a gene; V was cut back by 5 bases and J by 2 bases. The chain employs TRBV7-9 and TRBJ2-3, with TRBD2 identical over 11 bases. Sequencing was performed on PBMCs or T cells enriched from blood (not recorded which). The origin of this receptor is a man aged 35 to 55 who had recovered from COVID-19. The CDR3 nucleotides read TGTGCCAGCAGCAAAAGACTAGCGGGGAACACAGATACGCAGTATTTT. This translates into CASSKRLAGNTDTQYF.